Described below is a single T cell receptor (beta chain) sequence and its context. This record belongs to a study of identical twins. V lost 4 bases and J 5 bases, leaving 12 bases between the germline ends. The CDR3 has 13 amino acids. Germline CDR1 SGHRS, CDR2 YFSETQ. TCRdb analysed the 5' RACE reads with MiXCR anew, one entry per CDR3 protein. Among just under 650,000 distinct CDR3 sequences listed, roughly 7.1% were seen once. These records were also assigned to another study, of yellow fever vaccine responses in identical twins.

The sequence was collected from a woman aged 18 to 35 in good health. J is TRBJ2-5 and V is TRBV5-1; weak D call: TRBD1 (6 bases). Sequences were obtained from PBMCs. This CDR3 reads CASSLGQSETQYF. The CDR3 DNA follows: TGCGCCAGCAGCCTGGGACAATCTGAGACCCAGTACTTC.